The clone carrying this T cell receptor beta chain was detected a few times. Unique molecular identifiers (one per individual cDNA molecule) were attached. MiXCR, run by TCRdb on the 5' RACE reads, gives a single entry per CDR3 protein. The data show tens of thousands of distinct CDR3 sequences, with about a tenth seen just once and 5.5% to 7% held by the top ten. Germline V gene lookup returns CDR1 SEHNR and CDR2 FQNEAQ (reference sequence). CDR3 size: 14 residues. Trimming cost V 6 bases and J 4 bases, with 14 bases left between them. The record originates from a study of early T cells in non-severe SARS-CoV-2 infection. The wider study: Whole-blood bulk RNA, unsorted, was sequenced, and chains were unpaired.

The sequencing input was whole blood. This TCR came from an adult who was a healthcare worker with PCR-confirmed SARS-CoV-2 infection or an uninfected control (not recorded which). The rearrangement joins TRBV7-9 to TRBJ2-3, with D perhaps matching TRBD1 or TRBD2 (6 bases each). CDR3 in DNA: TGTGCCAGCAGGACTCAAGGGGGGCCAGATACGCAGTATTTT. It specifies CASRTQGGPDTQYF.